This T cell receptor (beta chain) was documented in a study of identical twins. General study findings and limits: Models underestimated how often monozygotic twins shared out-of-frame TCR alpha. Out-of-frame alpha sequences shared by twins showed excess low generation probability.

The CDR3 contains 14 residues. Per the germline V gene, CDR1 is SGHTA and CDR2 is FQGNSA. Deletions cut 5 bases from V and 8 bases from J, with 17 bases between. This clonotype was detected ten times or more. Its target is unknown. TCRdb independently ran MiXCR on the 5' RACE reads; one entry per CDR3 protein. The table has around 530,000 distinct CDR3 sequences, over 12% seen once; the top ten hold roughly 0.44%. The sample also formed part of further work on yellow fever vaccine responses in identical twins.

The chain carries TRBV7-2 and TRBJ2-3, with a possible D match to TRBD2 (6 bases). The clonotype was recovered from a woman aged 18-30 years in good health. The sequencing input was CD4+ T cells sorted from blood. The CDR3 DNA follows: TGTGCCAGCAGCCCCCCGGCGGGGAAGGTTACGCAGTATTTT. This gives the protein CASSPPAGKVTQYF. The entire variable domain, with the rest obtained from reference TRBV7-2 and TRBJ2-3, is as follows: GAGVSQSPSNKVTEKGKDVELRCDPISGHTALYWYRQSLGQGLEFLIYFQGNSAPDKSGLPSDRFSAERTGGSVSTLTIQRTQQEDSAVYLCASSPPAGKVTQYFGPGTRLTVL.